This T cell receptor beta chain was observed in a study of long-term antiretroviral therapy in people with HIV. Whole-study results and caveats: Within the repertoire, clones expanded before ART were dominant at all time points.

The CDR3 totals 15 residues. V was clipped by 6 bases and J by 10 bases, with 19 bases between them. CDR1 is MNHEY, CDR2 SVGAGI, per germline. Turning to this clone: Its antigen is undetermined.

Version v3.0 of the immunoSEQ assay ran at survey level. Sequencing aimed to cover about 40,000-55,000 T-cell genomes per sample. Sequencing was performed with immunoSEQ multiplex PCR; in TCRdb, only in-frame clones are kept and a portion is missing. The table records 30,000 to 35,000 clones, roughly 79% of them present only once. The sequences come from unsorted PBMCs, collected 3.1 years after starting antiretroviral therapy. The V and J genes are TRBV6-5 and TRBJ1-6; D is unclear. The receptor comes from a woman aged 45 to 65 with HIV. CDR3 nucleotide sequence: TGTGCCAGCAGCCCACTACGTGTAGACGGCTCACCCCTCCACTTT. It codes for CASSPLRVDGSPLHF.